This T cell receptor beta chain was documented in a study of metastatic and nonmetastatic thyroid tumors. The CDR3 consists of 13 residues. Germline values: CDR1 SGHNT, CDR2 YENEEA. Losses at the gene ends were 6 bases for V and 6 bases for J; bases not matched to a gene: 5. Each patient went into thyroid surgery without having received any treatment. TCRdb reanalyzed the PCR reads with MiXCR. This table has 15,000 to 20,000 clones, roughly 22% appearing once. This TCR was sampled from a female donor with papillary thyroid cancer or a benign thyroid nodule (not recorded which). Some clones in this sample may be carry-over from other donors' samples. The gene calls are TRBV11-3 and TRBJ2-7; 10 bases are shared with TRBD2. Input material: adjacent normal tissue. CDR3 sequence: CASRSAGGGEQYF. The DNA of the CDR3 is TGTGCCAGCAGATCAGCGGGAGGGGGCGAGCAGTACTTC. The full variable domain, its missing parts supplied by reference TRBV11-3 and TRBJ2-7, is EAGVVQSPRYKIIEKKQPVAFWCNPISGHNTLYWYLQNLGQGPELLIRYENEEAVDDSQLPKDRFSAERLKGVDSTLKIQPAELGDSAVYLCASRSAGGGEQYFGPGTRLTVT.